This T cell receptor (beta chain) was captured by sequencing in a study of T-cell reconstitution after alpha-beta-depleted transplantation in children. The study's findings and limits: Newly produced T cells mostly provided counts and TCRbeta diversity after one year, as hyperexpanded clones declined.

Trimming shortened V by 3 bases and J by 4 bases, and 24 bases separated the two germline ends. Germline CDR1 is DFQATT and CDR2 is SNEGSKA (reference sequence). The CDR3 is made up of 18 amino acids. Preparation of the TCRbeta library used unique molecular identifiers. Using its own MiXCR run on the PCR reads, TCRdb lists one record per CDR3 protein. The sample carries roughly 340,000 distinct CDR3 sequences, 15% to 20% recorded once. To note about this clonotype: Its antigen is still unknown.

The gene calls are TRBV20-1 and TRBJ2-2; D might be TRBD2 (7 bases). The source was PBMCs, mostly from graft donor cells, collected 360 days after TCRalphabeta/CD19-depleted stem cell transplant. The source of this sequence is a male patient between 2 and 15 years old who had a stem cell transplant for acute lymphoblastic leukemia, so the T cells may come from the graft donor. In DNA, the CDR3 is TGCAGTGCTAGTGTTGGGAGGGCCCAAATAGGGGGCACCGGGGAGCTGTTTTTT. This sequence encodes CSASVGRAQIGGTGELFF.